One and the same sample provided the 10 T cell receptor beta chains below, sequenced in a study of T-cell reconstitution after alpha-beta-depleted transplantation in children. Unique molecular identifiers featured in how the TCRbeta library was prepared. TCRdb used MiXCR to reprocess the PCR reads, holding one entry per CDR3 protein. The table shows approximately 650,000 distinct CDR3 sequences, with approximately 14% occurring only once. This specimen consisted of PBMCs, obtained before TCRalphabeta/CD19-depleted stem cell transplant. The receptors come from a girl aged 2 to 10 with congenital amegakaryocytic thrombocytopenia, due to receive a stem cell transplant.

The J gene is TRBJ2-7, the V gene TRBV19; D not certain. The CDR3 is made up of 12 amino acids. Germline-derived CDR1 and CDR2 are LNHDA and SQIVND (reference sequence). Between the trimmed V and J ends, which lost 5 bases and 4 bases, there was a span of 9 bases. The CDR3 DNA follows: TGTGCCAGTAGTTCTCGGCGTTACGAGCAGTACTTC. Its protein is CASSSRRYEQYF.

This clonotype was seen many times. The chain links TRBV7-9 to TRBJ2-1; D gene ambiguous. CDR1 is SEHNR, CDR2 FQNEAQ, per germline (reference sequence). V lost 6 bases and J 6 bases, leaving 12 bases between the germline ends. The CDR3 loop spans 13 amino acids. CDR3 in amino acids: CASRTDPSNEQFF. The CDR3, as DNA: TGTGCCAGCAGGACTGACCCATCCAATGAGCAGTTCTTC.

A few counts support this clonotype. This chain uses TRBV20-1 with TRBJ2-7; 7 bases agree with TRBD1. CDR1 and CDR2 from the germline V gene are DFQATT and SNEGSKA (reference sequence). The junction had 11 bases not matched to a gene; V was cut back by 6 bases and J by 0 bases. The CDR3 is 15 amino acids. In nucleotides, the CDR3 is TGCAGTGCCCCCTCCGGGGACAGTCACTCCTACGAGCAGTACTTC. It encodes CSAPSGDSHSYEQYF.

This clonotype was detected many times. CDR3 in amino acids: CASRPDNQPQHF. DNA of the CDR3: TGTGCCAGCAGACCCGATAATCAGCCCCAGCATTTT. The chain joins TRBV12-3 or TRBV12-4 to TRBJ1-5; D call uncertain. This CDR3 contains 12 residues. The germline V and J ends were trimmed by 6 bases and 4 bases, with 7 bases remaining between them.

The rearrangement links TRBV5-1 to TRBJ2-7; no clear D. The ends were cut back, 1 base at V and 6 bases at J, with 8 bases in the middle. CDR1 and CDR2 from the germline V gene are SGHRS and YFSETQ. The CDR3 covers 12 residues. The CDR3 is CASSLLGSEQYF. The CDR3 bases are TGCGCCAGCAGCTTGTTGGGATCCGAGCAGTACTTC.

This rearrangement joins TRBV15 to TRBJ2-2, with 9 bases that match TRBD2. Losses at the gene ends were 8 bases for V and 3 bases for J; bases not matched to a gene: 10. The germline V gene has CDR1 LNHNV and CDR2 YYDKDF (reference sequence). The CDR3 is 16 amino acids. CDR3 sequence: CATPLVTSGDTGELFF. As DNA, the CDR3 is TGTGCCACCCCCCTCGTGACTAGCGGTGACACCGGGGAGCTGTTTTTT.

This clonotype was seen a few times. The chain has TRBV6-1 and TRBJ2-1; 7 nucleotides line up with TRBD2. The CDR3 has 16 residues. Trimming removed 7 bases from V and 2 bases from J; junction bases left unmatched: 11. CDR1 is MNHNS, CDR2 SASEGT, per germline. For the CDR3, the DNA is TGTGCCAGCACCAGGAGAGCGGGATCAGCCTACAATGAGCAGTTCTTC. This gives the protein CASTRRAGSAYNEQFF.

Only a few counts were recorded for this clonotype. This chain joins TRBV5-1 and TRBJ1-4, with D hard to call. Looked up from germline, CDR1 is SGHRS and CDR2 is YFSETQ. CDR3 size: 14 residues. Trimming removed 1 base at V and 6 bases at J, with 10 bases between. CDR3: CASSLTDQHEKLFF. CDR3 in DNA: TGCGCCAGCAGCTTGACAGACCAACATGAAAAACTGTTTTTT.

The sample holds many counts of this clonotype. This chain links TRBV27 with TRBJ2-7; TRBD2 agrees at 9 bases. Looked up from germline, CDR1 is MNHEY and CDR2 is SMNVEV (reference sequence). This CDR3 comprises 16 residues. J was trimmed by 6 bases and V by 3 bases; bases with no gene match: 12. CDR3 region: CASSFFAGGRIGEQYF. In nucleotides, the CDR3 is TGTGCCAGCAGTTTTTTTGCGGGAGGGCGTATCGGCGAGCAGTACTTC.

This clonotype was counted at least ten times. The V and J genes are TRBV7-8 and TRBJ1-5; D ambiguous. V was pared by 1 base and J by 7 bases, with 11 bases between. The germline CDR1 and CDR2 sequences are SGHVS and FQNEAQ. CDR3 length: 14 residues. The chain's CDR3 is CASSLESERQPQHF. The DNA of the CDR3 is TGTGCCAGCAGCTTAGAGTCCGAACGGCAGCCCCAGCATTTT.